The 22 T cell receptor beta chains reported below all come from one sample, sequenced in a study of T cell responses to AZD1222 COVID-19 vaccine. The method was immunoSEQ multiplex PCR; TCRdb's version includes in-frame clones alone and lacks a portion of them. This sample has approximately 190,000 clones, with approximately 94% found just once. The specimen comprised peripheral blood, sampled on day 0 of AZD1222 vaccination. Receptor source: an adult in good health.

The gene calls are TRBV2 and TRBJ2-7; D is unresolved. This CDR3 has 13 amino acids. V was pared by 6 bases and J by 3 bases, with 12 bases between. Germline lookup yields CDR1 SNHLY and CDR2 FYNNEI. This chain's CDR3 is CASRPDISYEQYF. In nucleotides, the CDR3 is TGTGCCAGCAGACCTGACATCAGCTACGAGCAGTACTTC. The variable domain in full, with the rest retrieved from reference TRBV2 and TRBJ2-7, is EPEVTQTPSHQVTQMGQEVILRCVPISNHLYFYWYRQILGQKVEFLVSFYNNEISEKSEIFDDQFSVERPDGSNFTLKIRSTKLEDSAMYFCASRPDISYEQYFGPGTRLTVT.

The V call is TRBV18, the J call TRBJ2-1, with D possibly being TRBD1 or TRBD2 (5 bases each). The germline V gene encodes CDR1 KGHSH and CDR2 LQKENI. This CDR3 comprises 16 residues. V lost 4 bases and J 5 bases, leaving 18 bases between the germline ends. The CDR3 sequence: CASSRTRGGTHNEQFF. The CDR3 nucleotides are TGTGCCAGCTCACGAACGAGGGGCGGAACACACAATGAGCAGTTCTTC.

The V and J genes are TRBV28 and TRBJ1-1; no reliable D call. Germline loops: CDR1 MDHEN, CDR2 SYDVKM. The CDR3 contains 17 residues. Trimming took off 6 bases at V and 1 base at J, with 21 bases between the two ends. Written as DNA, the CDR3 is TGTGCCAGCAGGCCACCGGGGAGCCTTCTCTCGAACACTGAAGCTTTCTTT. Protein sequence: CASRPPGSLLSNTEAFF.

The rearrangement links TRBV30 to TRBJ2-3; D is uncertain. Per germline, CDR1 GTSNPN and CDR2 SVGIG (reference sequence). V was shortened by 7 bases and J by 0 bases, with 17 bases between the two germline ends. The CDR3 covers 15 residues. This CDR3 is CAYQKSITSTDTQYF. For the CDR3, the DNA is TGTGCCTACCAAAAGAGTATCACAAGCACAGATACGCAGTATTTT.

The chain joins TRBV15 to TRBJ2-7; no reliable D call. The length of the CDR3 is 14 residues. The germline V gene has CDR1 LNHNV and CDR2 YYDKDF (reference sequence). V was shortened by 0 bases and J by 3 bases, with 9 bases between the two germline ends. The CDR3 sequence: CATSRDPGRYEQYF. Written as DNA, the CDR3 is TGTGCCACCAGCAGAGATCCGGGTCGCTACGAGCAGTACTTC.

J is TRBJ2-7 and V is TRBV30; 8 bases are shared with TRBD1. Unmatched junction bases numbered 10, after V lost 1 base and J lost 5 bases. In germline, CDR1 is GTSNPN, CDR2 SVGIG (reference sequence). The CDR3 contains 15 residues. CDR3 sequence (DNA): TGTGCCTGGAGTGCGATACCCCGGACAGGGCACGAGCAGTACTTC. Encoded protein: CAWSAIPRTGHEQYF. Based on the CDR3 plus reference TRBV30 and TRBJ2-7, the full variable domain is SQTIHQWPATLVQPVGSPLSLECTVEGTSNPNLYWYRQAAGRGLQLLFYSVGIGQISSEVPQNLSASRPQDRQFILSSKKLLLSDSGFYLCAWSAIPRTGHEQYFGPGTRLTVT.

J is TRBJ1-2 and V is TRBV28; D not resolved. The CDR3 sequence is 13 residues long. V lost 6 bases to trimming and J lost 4 bases, with 12 bases between them. CDR1 and CDR2 from the germline V gene are MDHEN and SYDVKM. The CDR3 bases are TGTGCCAGCAGCCCGCCGGGGTTCTATGGCTACACCTTC. Its protein is CASSPPGFYGYTF.

The chain employs TRBV6-5 and TRBJ2-7; 9 positions agree with TRBD1. The V and J ends lost 6 bases and 2 bases, in that order; junction bases with no gene match: 8. The CDR3 consists of 15 residues. CDR1 is MNHEY and CDR2 is SVGAGI in the germline V gene. CDR3 DNA: TGTGCCAGCAGAGGACCCGACAGGGGGACCTACGAGCAGTACTTC. Translation gives CASRGPDRGTYEQYF.

The rearrangement joins TRBV9 to TRBJ2-1; D unresolved. The CDR3 has 13 amino acids. V lost 2 bases to trimming and J lost 6 bases, with 9 bases between them. Per the germline V gene, CDR1 is SGDLS and CDR2 is YYNGEE. For the CDR3, the DNA is TGTGCCAGCAGCGTGGCTCCCGCCAATGAGCAGTTCTTC. Amino acid sequence: CASSVAPANEQFF.

CDR3 bases: TGTGCCAGCAGTCCGACAGGGCCTAATGAAAAACTGTTTTTT. It yields the protein CASSPTGPNEKLFF. The V call is TRBV6-2 or TRBV6-3, the J call TRBJ1-4, with 7 bases lining up with TRBD1. The CDR3 is 14 amino acids. CDR1 is MNHEY and CDR2 is SVGEGT in the germline V gene. V was clipped by 5 bases and J by 3 bases; unmatched bases: 3.

This sequence joins TRBV6-5 and TRBJ1-2; no clear D gene. The V gene lost 4 bases and the J gene lost 5 bases, with 11 bases spanning the gap. CDR1 and CDR2 (germline): MNHEY, SVGAGI. This CDR3 spans 13 amino acids. CDR3 in DNA: TGTGCCAGCAGTTCTTTCCCCGGGTATGGCTACACCTTC. This gives the protein CASSSFPGYGYTF.

This clone appeared a single time. The V call is TRBV24-1, the J call TRBJ2-2; TRBD2 matches 7 bases. With 6 bases clipped from V and 4 bases from J, the junction kept 4 bases outside the gene matches. The CDR3 extends over 14 amino acids. CDR1 is KGHDR, CDR2 SFDVKD, per germline. CDR3 in DNA: TGTGCCACCAGTAGGAGCGGGATCACCGGGGAGCTGTTTTTT. It encodes CATSRSGITGELFF.

J is TRBJ1-4 and V is TRBV7-2; D is perhaps TRBD1 (5 bases). The germline gives CDR1 SGHTA, CDR2 FQGNSA. The CDR3 runs 15 residues. The V gene lost 4 bases and the J gene lost 3 bases, with 12 bases spanning the gap. The CDR3 coding sequence is TGTGCCAGCAGCTCCCAGGGAAGGCCTAATGAAAAACTGTTTTTT. It codes for CASSSQGRPNEKLFF.

The chain carries TRBV14 and TRBJ2-2; a weak D match, TRBD1 (5 bases). The V gene's germline CDR1 is SGHDN and CDR2 FVKESK. The CDR3 length is 16 residues. V lost 2 bases and J 1 base, leaving 11 bases between the germline ends. CDR3 coding DNA: TGTGCCAGCAGCCAATTTGGACAAGGGAACACCGGGGAGCTGTTTTTT. It yields the protein CASSQFGQGNTGELFF.

The chain employs TRBV9 and TRBJ1-1; TRBD1 might be the D (6 bases). The CDR3 consists of 15 residues. Germline V gene data show CDR1 as SGDLS and CDR2 as YYNGEE. V was shortened by 0 bases and J by 2 bases, with 11 bases between the two germline ends. The CDR3 region is CASSVEGEANTEAFF. The CDR3, as DNA: TGTGCCAGCAGCGTAGAGGGGGAAGCCAACACTGAAGCTTTCTTT.

This rearrangement joins TRBV7-8 to TRBJ2-1; TRBD2 aligns across 10 bases. There are 16 residues in the CDR3. Trimming cost V 5 bases and J 5 bases; bases outside gene matches: 9. Germline V gene data show CDR1 as SGHVS and CDR2 as FQNEAQ. CDR3 DNA sequence: TGTGCCAGCAGCCCACATGGACTAGCGGAGAACAATGAGCAGTTCTTC. As protein: CASSPHGLAENNEQFF.

The chain employs TRBV4-2 and TRBJ1-5; tentative D call: TRBD1 (5 bases). V was cut by 6 bases and J by 0 bases, with 9 bases left in between. This CDR3 has 14 residues. Per germline, CDR1 LGHNA and CDR2 YNFKEQ. CDR3 DNA sequence: TGTGCCAGCAGATCCGACAGTAGCAATCAGCCCCAGCATTTT. Protein product: CASRSDSSNQPQHF.

The chain couples TRBV3-1 (or the pseudogene TRBV3-2) to TRBJ2-7; D perhaps matches TRBD1 (5 bases). V lost 4 bases and J 5 bases, leaving 18 bases between the germline ends. Germline V gene sequence: CDR1 LGHDT, CDR2 YNNKEL (reference sequence). The CDR3 has 15 amino acids. The CDR3 nucleotides read TGTGCCAGCAGCCTAGGACACCTTTTAGGGAACGAGCAGTACTTC. Protein: CASSLGHLLGNEQYF.

The gene calls are TRBV11-2 and TRBJ2-1, with 10 bases lining up with TRBD2. CDR3 length: 15 residues. Germline loops: CDR1 SGHAT, CDR2 FQNNGV. V lost 4 bases and J lost 6; bases outside the gene matches: 6. Here the CDR3 DNA reads TGTGCCAGCAGCTCTTCTAGCGGGAGTTTCAATGAGCAGTTCTTC. Protein: CASSSSSGSFNEQFF.

This clone was seen only once. The chain has TRBV28 and TRBJ2-7; TRBD2 aligns across 12 bases. The CDR3 is 20 amino acids. The V segment lost 4 bases and the J segment 2 bases; nucleotides outside the gene matches: 18. Germline V CDR1 and CDR2: MDHEN, SYDVKM. CDR3 nucleotides: TGTGCCAGCAGTTCCCCCAGTGCTAGCGGGAGGGATAACCTCCCCTACGAGCAGTACTTC. This codes for CASSSPSASGRDNLPYEQYF.

The rearrangement links TRBV12-3 or TRBV12-4 to TRBJ1-6; D possibly corresponds to TRBD1 (6 bases). The CDR3 loop spans 13 amino acids. Trimming stripped 3 bases from V and 10 bases from J, with 10 bases between. The CDR3 here is CASSFGQGSPLHF. Written as DNA, the CDR3 is TGTGCCAGCAGTTTCGGCCAGGGGTCACCCCTCCACTTT.

The gene calls are TRBV5-1 and TRBJ1-4, with TRBD1 identical over 9 bases. Germline assignment: CDR1 SGHRS and CDR2 YFSETQ. V lost 2 bases to trimming and J lost 5 bases; unmatched junction nucleotides: 4. The CDR3 totals 15 residues. CDR3 nucleotide sequence: TGCGCCAGCAGCTTAGACGGGACAGGGAATGAAAAACTGTTTTTT. Its protein product is CASSLDGTGNEKLFF.